These 20 T cell receptor beta chains came from one sample sequenced in a study of T cells in Graves' hyperthyroidism and ophthalmopathy. RNA transcripts were the template for amplifying TCR beta CDR3 regions. RT-PCR in the first round (using the HTBI primer set) targeted the TCR CDR3. TCRdb fed the multiplex PCR reads into MiXCR, producing one record per CDR3 protein. The data contain 500,000 to 700,000 distinct CDR3 sequences, 15% to 20% of them singletons. The sample was blood. These receptors all stem from a woman aged 18-29 years with Graves' hyperthyroidism.

V and J are TRBV27 and TRBJ1-2; maybe TRBD1 (5 bases). The CDR3 totals 13 residues. Trimming took 2 bases from V and 4 from J, leaving 8 bases between them. Germline CDR1 reads MNHEY; CDR2 reads SMNVEV (reference sequence). The chain's CDR3 is CASSLRGTYGYTF. The CDR3 region has the DNA TGTGCCAGCAGTTTAAGGGGAACCTATGGCTACACCTTC.

This clonotype was found many times. V is TRBV3-1 and J is TRBJ2-5; perhaps TRBD2 as D (6 bases). The CDR3 length is 15 residues. Germline CDR1 is LGHDT and CDR2 is YNNKEL (reference sequence). Between the trimmed V and J ends, which lost 2 bases and 1 base, there was a span of 11 bases. The CDR3 DNA sequence: TGTGCCAGCAGCCAACATGGGGAGGCCCAAGAGACCCAGTACTTC. This encodes CASSQHGEAQETQYF.

V and J are TRBV6-5 and TRBJ2-5; 7 bases match TRBD1. CDR1 is MNHEY and CDR2 is SVGAGI in the germline V gene. CDR3 length: 16 amino acids. Trimming at V came to 0 bases and at J to 0 bases, leaving 4 bases not matched to a gene. For the CDR3, the DNA is TGTGCCAGCAGTTACTCGACAGGGATGTACCAAGAGACCCAGTACTTC. This gives the protein CASSYSTGMYQETQYF.

This clonotype was counted only a few times. The chain has TRBV12-3 or TRBV12-4 and TRBJ2-5; perhaps TRBD1 as D (5 bases). The CDR3 runs to 14 residues. The V end lost 3 bases, the J end lost 3 bases, and 11 bases lay between the germline ends. Written as DNA, the CDR3 is TGTGCCAGCAGTTTTTCAGGGTTGGAAGAGACCCAGTACTTC. Translated: CASSFSGLEETQYF.

This clonotype was seen at least ten times. CDR3 loop: CASSFGIGEQYF. Written as DNA, the CDR3 is TGTGCCAGCAGTTTCGGAATTGGCGAGCAGTACTTC. The chain links TRBV12-3 or TRBV12-4 to TRBJ2-7; D remains unclear. This CDR3 contains 12 residues. V lost 3 bases, J lost 6 bases, and 9 bases lay in between.

Only a few counts were recorded for this clonotype. The chain has TRBV4-2 and TRBJ1-6; D call uncertain. The germline V and J ends were trimmed by 2 bases and 6 bases, with 8 bases remaining between them. CDR3 length equals 14 residues. Germline CDR1 reads LGHNA; CDR2 reads YNFKEQ. CDR3 protein: CASSQSLFNSPLHF. The CDR3 nucleotides are TGTGCCAGCAGCCAAAGTCTATTTAATTCACCCCTCCACTTT.

V gene TRBV28 combines with J gene TRBJ2-7; no firm D call. V was trimmed by 6 bases and J by 0 bases, leaving 12 bases between them. CDR1 and CDR2 from the germline V gene are MDHEN and SYDVKM. This CDR3 has 14 residues. The DNA of the CDR3 is TGTGCCAGCAGACTACACGGATCCTCCTACGAGCAGTACTTC. Translating it yields CASRLHGSSYEQYF.

This clonotype has at least ten counts. The chain recombines TRBV6-4 with TRBJ2-1, with 10 bases fitting TRBD2. CDR1 is MRHNA, CDR2 SNTAGT, per germline. CDR3 length: 16 residues. J gave up 4 bases and V 2 bases, and 5 bases lay outside the gene matches. In DNA form, the CDR3 reads TGTGCCAGCAGTGACGAAGCGGGAGGGCCGTACAATGAGCAGTTCTTC. This translates into CASSDEAGGPYNEQFF.

This clonotype has at least ten counts. This chain links TRBV6-2 or TRBV6-3 with TRBJ2-2, with 7 bases matching TRBD1. Germline values: CDR1 MNHEY, CDR2 SVGEGT. After removal of 2 bases from V and 0 bases from J, the junction contained 0 bases not matched to a gene. This CDR3 comprises 15 residues. For the CDR3, the DNA is TGTGCCAGCAGTTACGGGACAGCGAACACCGGGGAGCTGTTTTTT. Amino acids: CASSYGTANTGELFF.

The chain couples TRBV7-9 to TRBJ2-1; 10 nucleotides line up with TRBD1. Per germline, CDR1 SEHNR and CDR2 FQNEAQ (reference sequence). With 9 bases clipped from V and 2 bases from J, the junction kept 4 bases outside the gene matches. The CDR3 spans 14 residues. The CDR3 spells CASRTGGAYNEQFF. CDR3 DNA sequence: TGTGCCAGTAGGACAGGGGGGGCCTACAATGAGCAGTTCTTC.

The chain couples TRBV6-1 to TRBJ2-1; perhaps TRBD2 as D (6 bases). CDR1 is MNHNS and CDR2 is SASEGT in the germline V gene. V was shortened by 6 bases and J by 4 bases, with 10 bases between the two germline ends. The CDR3 contains 13 residues. The CDR3 bases are TGTGCCAGCAGACGGGGGACTTACAATGAGCAGTTCTTC. Amino acid sequence: CASRRGTYNEQFF.

V is TRBV6-2 or TRBV6-3 and J is TRBJ2-7; D assignment may be TRBD1 or TRBD2 (5 bases each). CDR1 MNHEY and CDR2 SVGEGT come from the germline V gene. CDR3 size: 13 residues. Trimming removed 8 bases from V and 2 bases from J, with 13 bases in between. CDR3 loop: CASDSGTTYEQYF. CDR3 nucleotides: TGTGCCAGCGATTCCGGGACGACCTACGAGCAGTACTTC.

Ten or more counts support this clonotype. The chain combines TRBV6-1 with TRBJ2-7; TRBD2 agrees at 7 bases. The CDR3 contains 12 residues. Germline V CDR1 and CDR2: MNHNS, SASEGT. Unmatched junction bases numbered 9, after V lost 11 bases and J lost 5 bases. CDR3 protein: CARRARENEQYF. The CDR3 coding sequence is TGTGCCCGGCGGGCGCGGGAGAACGAGCAGTACTTC.

The sample holds many counts of this clonotype. V and J are TRBV3-1 and TRBJ1-1, with 7 positions matching TRBD1. Germline CDR1 LGHDT, CDR2 YNNKEL (reference sequence). V was pared by 6 bases and J by 7 bases, with 8 bases of the junction left unmatched. There are 13 residues in the CDR3. The DNA of the CDR3 is TGTGCCAGCAGAGGGGGACAGACTTATGAAGCTTTCTTT. As protein: CASRGGQTYEAFF. Full variable domain (outside the CDR3, taken from reference TRBV3-1 and TRBJ1-1): DTAVSQTPKYLVTQMGNDKSIKCEQNLGHDTMYWYKQDSKKFLKIMFSYNNKELIINETVPNRFSPKSPDKAHLNLHINSLELGDSAVYFCASRGGQTYEAFFGQGTRLTVV.

In this sample, this clonotype turned up many times. The chain employs TRBV6-5 and TRBJ1-1; D unresolved. The CDR3 has 14 residues. Germline CDR1 reads MNHEY; CDR2 reads SVGAGI. The V end was cut by 1 base, the J end by 0 bases, with 6 bases between. CDR3 in DNA: TGTGCCAGCAGTTACTTCCGCCTGAACACTGAAGCTTTCTTT. It translates to CASSYFRLNTEAFF.

This clonotype has a handful of counts. The rearrangement joins TRBV18 to TRBJ2-2; D unresolved. CDR3 length: 14 residues. V lost 5 bases and J 5 bases, leaving 12 bases between the germline ends. CDR1 and CDR2 from the germline V gene are KGHSH and LQKENI. The CDR3 protein is CASSSLDGTGELFF. DNA of the CDR3: TGTGCCAGCTCATCACTGGACGGAACCGGGGAGCTGTTTTTT.

This clonotype was counted many times. This sequence joins TRBV12-3 or TRBV12-4 and TRBJ1-2; D gene unclear. The ends were cut back, 3 bases at V and 5 bases at J, with 13 bases in the middle. The CDR3 runs 14 residues. CDR3: CASSLSGAIYGYTF. The CDR3 nucleotides are TGTGCCAGCAGTTTGTCCGGAGCGATATATGGCTACACCTTC.

V usage is TRBV7-2 and J usage is TRBJ2-5; weak D call: TRBD2 (5 bases). V was shortened by 5 bases and J by 5 bases, with 12 bases between the two germline ends. Germline V gene sequence: CDR1 SGHTA, CDR2 FQGNSA. The CDR3 sequence is 13 residues long. CDR3 DNA: TGTGCCAGCAGCCCCCGGCCGGGGGAGACCCAGTACTTC. Translated: CASSPRPGETQYF.

The chain has TRBV27 and TRBJ2-3, with 13 nucleotides matching TRBD2. Germline V gene lookup returns CDR1 MNHEY and CDR2 SMNVEV (reference sequence). V shed 6 bases and J 0 bases; nucleotides not matched to a gene: 6. The CDR3 covers 17 residues. The CDR3 region is CASSGLAGARSTDTQYF. DNA of the CDR3: TGTGCCAGCAGCGGACTAGCGGGGGCCAGAAGCACAGATACGCAGTATTTT.

The genes are TRBV28 and TRBJ1-1; 10 nucleotides line up with TRBD1. V gave up 3 bases and J gave up 11 bases; unmatched junction bases: 3. The CDR3 length is 12 residues. CDR1 and CDR2 from the germline V gene are MDHEN and SYDVKM. The CDR3 protein is CASSFPDRGAFF. CDR3 sequence (DNA): TGTGCCAGCAGTTTCCCGGACAGGGGGGCTTTCTTT.